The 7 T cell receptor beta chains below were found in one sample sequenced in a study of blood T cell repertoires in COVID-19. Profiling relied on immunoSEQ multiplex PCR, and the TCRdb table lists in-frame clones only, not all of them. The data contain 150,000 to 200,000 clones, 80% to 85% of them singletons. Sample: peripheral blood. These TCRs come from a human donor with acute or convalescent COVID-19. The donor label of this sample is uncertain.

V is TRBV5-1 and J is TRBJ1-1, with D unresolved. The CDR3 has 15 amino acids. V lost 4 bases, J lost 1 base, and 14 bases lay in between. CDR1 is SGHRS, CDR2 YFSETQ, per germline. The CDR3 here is CASSLLGHPNTEAFF. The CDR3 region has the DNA TGCGCCAGCAGCCTTCTTGGCCACCCGAACACTGAAGCTTTCTTT.

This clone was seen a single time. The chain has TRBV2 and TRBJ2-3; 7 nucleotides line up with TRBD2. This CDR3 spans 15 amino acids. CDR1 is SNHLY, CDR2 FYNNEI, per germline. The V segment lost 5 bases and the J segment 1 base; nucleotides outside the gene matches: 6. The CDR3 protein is CASSSGAGGTDTQYF. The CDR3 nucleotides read TGTGCCAGCAGTTCGGGTGCGGGAGGCACAGATACGCAGTATTTT.

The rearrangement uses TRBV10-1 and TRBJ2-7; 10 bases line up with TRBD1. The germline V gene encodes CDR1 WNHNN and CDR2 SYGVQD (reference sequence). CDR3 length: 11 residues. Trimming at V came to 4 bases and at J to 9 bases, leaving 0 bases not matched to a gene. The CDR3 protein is CASSGTGGQYF. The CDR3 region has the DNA TGCGCCAGCAGTGGGACAGGGGGGCAGTACTTC.

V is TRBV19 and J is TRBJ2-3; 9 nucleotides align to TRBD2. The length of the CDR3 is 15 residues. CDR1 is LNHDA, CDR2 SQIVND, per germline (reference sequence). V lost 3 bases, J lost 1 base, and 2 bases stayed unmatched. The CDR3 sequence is CASSIQRGGTDTQYF. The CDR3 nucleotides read TGTGCCAGTAGTATCCAGCGGGGGGGCACAGATACGCAGTATTTT.

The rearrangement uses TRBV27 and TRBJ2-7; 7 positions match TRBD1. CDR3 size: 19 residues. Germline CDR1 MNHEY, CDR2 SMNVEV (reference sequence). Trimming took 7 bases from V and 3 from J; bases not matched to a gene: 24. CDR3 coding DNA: TGTGCCAGCACCTCCATTCGAGACAGGGTCCGGGTACTCAACTACGAGCAGTACTTC. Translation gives CASTSIRDRVRVLNYEQYF.

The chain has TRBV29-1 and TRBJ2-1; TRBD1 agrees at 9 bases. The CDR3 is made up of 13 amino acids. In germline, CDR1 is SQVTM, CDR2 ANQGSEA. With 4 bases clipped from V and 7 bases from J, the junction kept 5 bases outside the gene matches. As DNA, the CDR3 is TGCAGCGTTGGGACAGGGGTTTGGAATGAGCAGTTCTTC. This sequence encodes CSVGTGVWNEQFF.

The CDR3 nucleotides are TGCGCCAGCAGCTTAGACGGGACAGGCTATGGCTACACCTTC. As protein: CASSLDGTGYGYTF. The chain links TRBV5-1 to TRBJ1-2; 8 bases are a match to TRBD1. The CDR3 is made up of 14 amino acids. The germline V gene has CDR1 SGHRS and CDR2 YFSETQ. The J segment lost 4 bases and the V segment lost 2 bases, leaving 4 bases of the junction unmatched.